One sample yielded the 12 T cell receptor beta chains listed below, sequenced in a study of shared clonotypes between healthy human individuals. Assay used: immunoSEQ multiplex PCR; TCRdb lists only in-frame clones, some missing. Among about 2.5 million clones listed, around 90% were seen once. The sequenced sample was naive CD4+ T cells from PBMCs. Subset denoted: CD45RA+ positively selected. Receptors originate from a man aged 18 to 35 in good health. Some clones in this sample may be carry-over from other donors' samples.

The rearrangement joins TRBV5-1 to TRBJ2-5; D may be TRBD2 (5 bases). V lost 4 bases, J lost 1 base, and 11 bases lay in between. The CDR3 spans 14 residues. Germline CDR1 SGHRS, CDR2 YFSETQ. The CDR3 reads CASSIGLSQETQYF. The DNA for the CDR3 is TGCGCCAGCAGCATCGGACTCTCCCAAGAGACCCAGTACTTC.

Concerning this clone: This sample also contains other DNA sequences that code for the same CDR3. The CDR3 coding sequence is TGTGCCAGCAGTGAATACTCGGGGGCCAACGTCCTGACTTTC. Translating gives CASSEYSGANVLTF. The chain uses TRBV6-1 and TRBJ2-6; D call uncertain. V lost 2 bases and J lost 4, with 6 bases in between. This CDR3 region has 14 residues. Germline V gives CDR1 MNHNS, CDR2 SASEGT.

CDR3 in DNA: TGTGCCAGCAGTGCCGCCGGCGGTGTTTCCTACGAGCAGTACTTC. This sequence encodes CASSAAGGVSYEQYF. The J gene is TRBJ2-7, the V gene TRBV28; D ambiguous. CDR1 MDHEN and CDR2 SYDVKM come from the germline V gene. The CDR3 runs 15 residues. Trimming removed 5 bases from V and 1 base from J, with 15 bases in between.

J is TRBJ1-2 and V is TRBV11-2; a weak D match, TRBD1 (6 bases). V was cut by 5 bases and J by 0 bases, with 13 bases left in between. The CDR3 extends over 15 amino acids. CDR1 is SGHAT and CDR2 is FQNNGV in the germline V gene. In DNA, the CDR3 is TGTGCCAGCAGCATTTACTACAGGGCTAACTATGGCTACACCTTC. Translation gives CASSIYYRANYGYTF.

The gene calls are TRBV9 and TRBJ2-7, with TRBD2 as a possible D gene (5 bases). Trimming removed 1 base at V and 6 bases at J, with 20 bases between. The CDR3 is 16 residues long. Germline CDR1 is SGDLS and CDR2 is YYNGEE. CDR3 region: CASSVMRRAASGEQYF. CDR3 coding DNA: TGTGCCAGCAGCGTAATGCGGCGGGCCGCCTCTGGCGAGCAGTACTTC.

The chain joins TRBV28 to TRBJ1-2, with 8 positions matching TRBD1. The CDR3 is made up of 14 amino acids. Germline trimming cut 6 bases from V and 1 base from J; bases unmatched to any gene: 4. CDR1 MDHEN and CDR2 SYDVKM come from the germline V gene. Here the CDR3 reads CASRQQGGNYGYTF. For the CDR3, the DNA is TGTGCCAGCAGACAACAGGGGGGTAACTATGGCTACACCTTC.

The chain combines TRBV7-8 with TRBJ1-1; D is unresolved. The CDR3 loop spans 16 amino acids. V was cut by 5 bases and J by 0 bases, with 16 bases left in between. From germline, CDR1 is SGHVS and CDR2 FQNEAQ. The CDR3 protein is CASSPRPRGMNTEAFF. CDR3 coding DNA: TGTGCCAGCAGCCCCCGCCCGCGGGGAATGAACACTGAAGCTTTCTTT.

This clone occurred once. The chain combines TRBV28 with TRBJ2-2, with D hard to call. The CDR3 is made up of 12 amino acids. V shed 11 bases and J shed 4 bases, with 11 bases lying between them. Germline CDR1 MDHEN, CDR2 SYDVKM. CDR3 nucleotides: TGTGCCGCTTCGGCTCGCACCGGGGAGCTGTTTTTT. This sequence encodes CAASARTGELFF.

Here the CDR3 reads CASSYSRGNTIYF. As DNA, the CDR3 is TGTGCCAGCAGTTACTCAAGAGGAAACACCATATATTTT. The chain recombines TRBV6-6 with TRBJ1-3; D is ambiguous. The CDR3 covers 13 residues. In germline, CDR1 is MNHNY, CDR2 SVGAGI (reference sequence). V lost 0 bases, J lost 4 bases, and 4 bases lay in between.

The chain combines TRBV7-3 with TRBJ1-1; a possible D gene is TRBD1 (6 bases). Trimming removed 5 bases at V and 0 bases at J, with 10 bases between. The CDR3 sequence is 14 residues long. CDR1 SGHTA and CDR2 FQGTGA come from the germline V gene. The CDR3 reads CASSAQGMNTEAFF. CDR3 DNA sequence: TGTGCCAGCAGCGCCCAGGGGATGAACACTGAAGCTTTCTTT. Drawing the rest from reference TRBV7-3 and TRBJ1-1, the complete variable domain is GAGVSQTPSNKVTEKGKYVELRCDPISGHTALYWYRQSLGQGPEFLIYFQGTGAADDSGLPNDRFFAVRPEGSVSTLKIQRTERGDSAVYLCASSAQGMNTEAFFGQGTRLTVV.

The gene calls are TRBV7-6 and TRBJ1-4; 9 nucleotides align to TRBD1. V trimming: 5 bases; J trimming: 7 bases; junction bases outside the gene matches: 17. Germline V lookup: CDR1 SGHVS, CDR2 FNYEAQ. The CDR3 is 18 residues long. For the CDR3, the DNA is TGTGCCAGCAGCACCAAGACAGGGGGAAGGGGTCTCGCTGAAAAACTGTTTTTT. This sequence encodes CASSTKTGGRGLAEKLFF.

V is TRBV5-1 and J is TRBJ2-3; 16 bases match TRBD2. Trimming took 4 bases from V and 1 from J; bases not matched to a gene: 3. CDR3 length equals 17 residues. Germline CDR1 SGHRS, CDR2 YFSETQ. The CDR3 DNA sequence: TGCGCCAGCAGCGAGGGACTAGCGGGAGGGGGCACAGATACGCAGTATTTT. This sequence encodes CASSEGLAGGGTDTQYF.